These T cell receptor beta chains were read from a single sample in a study of regulatory T cells in long-lasting Graves disease. TCRdb re-called the multiplex PCR reads with MiXCR, one entry per CDR3 protein. The data hold some 330,000 distinct CDR3 sequences, with roughly 25% observed a single time. This material consisted of peripheral blood mononuclear cells (PBMCs), taken when the disease was refractory, from a patient treated with antithyroid drugs. These receptors came from a woman in her forties with Graves disease. Both conserved end residues are trimmed from each CDR3. Fields, in order: D gene, J gene, V gene, CDR3 protein. The D gene is left open where the match is weak.

D gene: -
J gene: TRBJ1-1
V gene: TRBV5-6
CDR3 protein: ASSQGSAANTEAF

D gene: TRBD1
J gene: TRBJ2-7
V gene: TRBV19
CDR3 protein: ASSVGTGASYEQY

D gene: -
J gene: TRBJ2-7
V gene: TRBV2
CDR3 protein: ASRGPGTHSSYEQY

D gene: -
J gene: TRBJ1-2
V gene: TRBV9
CDR3 protein: ASSVPGIYGYT

D gene: -
J gene: TRBJ1-5
V gene: TRBV2
CDR3 protein: ASHTTGGQPQH

D gene: -
J gene: TRBJ1-5
V gene: TRBV6-1
CDR3 protein: ASRRQNSNQPQH

D gene: -
J gene: TRBJ2-7
V gene: TRBV3-1
CDR3 protein: ASSQAGAETYEQY

D gene: -
J gene: TRBJ1-5
V gene: TRBV28
CDR3 protein: ASKSLLEPQH

D gene: TRBD1
J gene: TRBJ1-5
V gene: TRBV28
CDR3 protein: ASSLPTGGNQPQH

D gene: TRBD1
J gene: TRBJ1-4
V gene: TRBV28
CDR3 protein: ASGQGFPNEKLF

D gene: TRBD2
J gene: TRBJ2-4
V gene: TRBV11-2
CDR3 protein: ASSSVFGLAGGRNIQY

D gene: TRBD1
J gene: TRBJ2-1
V gene: TRBV7-9
CDR3 protein: ASRLTGGYNEQF

D gene: -
J gene: TRBJ2-7
V gene: TRBV28
CDR3 protein: ASSLAGSSSYEQY

D gene: -
J gene: TRBJ1-1
V gene: TRBV12-3/TRBV12-4
CDR3 protein: ASSPSGMNTEAF

D gene: -
J gene: TRBJ1-5
V gene: TRBV20-1
CDR3 protein: SARDLNLNQPQH

D gene: -
J gene: TRBJ2-3
V gene: TRBV11-2
CDR3 protein: ASSLEGRRTDTQY

D gene: -
J gene: TRBJ1-1
V gene: TRBV7-3
CDR3 protein: ASSPGPGTEAF

D gene: TRBD1
J gene: TRBJ2-5
V gene: TRBV7-2
CDR3 protein: ASSLRTGSRFETQY

D gene: -
J gene: TRBJ1-5
V gene: TRBV28
CDR3 protein: ASSLYRSSEPQH

D gene: -
J gene: TRBJ1-6
V gene: TRBV11-2
CDR3 protein: ASSLVNVGWNSPLH

D gene: TRBD1
J gene: TRBJ2-7
V gene: TRBV12-3/TRBV12-4
CDR3 protein: ASSTTDRISYEQY

D gene: -
J gene: TRBJ2-3
V gene: TRBV28
CDR3 protein: ASSLGGTRFTTDTQY